The following is a T cell receptor (beta chain) sequence with its context. Its target is not known. The junction departs from germline at one end; a sequencing error may be responsible. The data were produced by immunoSEQ multiplex PCR, yet TCRdb's version contains in-frame clones alone and is incomplete. In the table there are over 20,000 clones, roughly 84% of which are singletons. Following autologous stem cell transplantation, relapse occurred in every patient, and exposure to brentuximab vedotin varied. It was by magnetic negative selection that CD4+ T cells were purified from thawed PBMCs. This record comes from a study of PD-1 blockade in classical Hodgkin lymphoma. The study, taken as a whole, reports: Possible causes of repertoire differences, disease activity or prior therapy, remain undefined. Baseline TCR diversity was reportedly lower in newly diagnosed patients than in healthy donors. It was reported as lower still in relapsed/refractory patients.

The CDR3 sequence is 13 residues long. Per germline, CDR1 SSHAT and CDR2 FNYEAQ (reference sequence). The sequencing here drew on CD4+ T cells from blood, taken at baseline. This receptor was identified in a human donor with classical Hodgkin lymphoma. V and J are TRBV7-7 and TRBJ2-2; D is undetermined. Here the CDR3 reads CASSLDRAGELFF. The CDR3 DNA reads TGTGCTAGCAGCTTAGATCGCGCCGGGGAGCTGTTTTTT.